This T cell receptor (beta chain) was captured in a study of Tregs in tolerant kidney transplant recipients. Sequenced by immunoSEQ multiplex PCR; TCRdb stores in-frame clones only, minus some. The table has approximately 66,000 clones, approximately 83% seen once. The V gene's germline CDR1 is SEHNR and CDR2 FQNEAQ (reference sequence). V was shortened by 8 bases and J by 6 bases, with 13 bases between the two germline ends. This CDR3 is built from 12 residues. The chain employs TRBV7-9 and TRBJ1-1; D is unclear. Sequenced material: Tregs from blood, taken before the transplant. The TCR sequence derives from a human donor who received a combined kidney and bone marrow transplant. The CDR3 sequence: CASWSRGAEAFF. CDR3 bases: TGTGCCAGCTGGTCTCGTGGCGCTGAAGCTTTCTTT.